These 3 T cell receptor beta chains came from one sample sequenced in a study of T cell repertoires in cytomegalovirus infection. Using its own MiXCR run on the reads, TCRdb lists one record per CDR3 protein. The table includes hundreds of thousands of distinct CDR3 sequences, around 30% detected once. For these TCRs, the target antigens are not known. The sequencing here drew on cultured PBMCs, taken from culture after CMV antigen stimulation. The receptors shown here come from a human donor in good health (CMV status not recorded). Some clones in this sample may be carry-over from other donors' samples.

In regard to this clonotype: At one of its ends the junction is not consistent with the germline gene, which may arise from a read error. The gene calls are TRBV7-6 and TRBJ2-1; TRBD2 matches 8 bases. CDR3 size: 17 residues. Germline CDR1 reads SGHVS; CDR2 reads FNYEAQ. The CDR3 DNA sequence: TGTGCCAGCAGTTCAATCGGACTAGCACTCTCCTACAATGAGCGGTTCTTC. Protein: CASSSIGLALSYNERFF.

This clonotype has just a few counts. V usage is TRBV7-9 and J usage is TRBJ2-5; D remains unclear. The CDR3 runs 13 residues. Trimming removed 4 bases at V and 5 bases at J, with 11 bases between. CDR1 SEHNR and CDR2 FQNEAQ come from the germline V gene (reference sequence). The CDR3 DNA is TGTGCCAGCAGCTCCGTTGTGGTGGAGACCCAGTACTTC. It is translated as CASSSVVVETQYF.

This clonotype turned up a few times. This chain joins TRBV12-3 or TRBV12-4 and TRBJ2-5, with D possibly being TRBD2 (5 bases). The CDR3 contains 15 residues. Trimming removed 7 bases from V and 10 bases from J, with 25 bases in between. CDR3 sequence (DNA): TGTGCCAGCAACCTGGCGTCCGGGGAGATCGGTGGCCAGTACTTC. This encodes CASNLASGEIGGQYF.